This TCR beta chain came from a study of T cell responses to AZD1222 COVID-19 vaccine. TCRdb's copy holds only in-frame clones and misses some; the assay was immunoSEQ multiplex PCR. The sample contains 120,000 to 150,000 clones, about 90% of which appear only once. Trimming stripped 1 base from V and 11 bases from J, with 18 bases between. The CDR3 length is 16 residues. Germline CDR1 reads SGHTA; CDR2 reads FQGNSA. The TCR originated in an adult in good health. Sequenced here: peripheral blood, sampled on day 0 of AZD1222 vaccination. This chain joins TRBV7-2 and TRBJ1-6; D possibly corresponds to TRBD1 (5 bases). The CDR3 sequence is CASSLEGGVVGAPLHF. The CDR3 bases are TGTGCCAGCAGCTTAGAGGGAGGGGTGGTTGGGGCACCCCTCCACTTT.